The 13 T cell receptor beta chains below all came from one sample that was sequenced in a study of cytomegalovirus exposure and HLA in healthy donors. Both 60 Vbeta primers and 13 Jbeta primers went into the PCR. Profiling relied on immunoSEQ multiplex PCR, and the TCRdb table lists in-frame clones only, not all of them. The sample holds roughly 150,000 clones, around 83% seen once. Material: PBMCs. The receptors were sampled from a male donor in good health and CMV-seropositive.

The genes are TRBV7-9 and TRBJ1-3, with D perhaps matching TRBD1 (5 bases). V lost 2 bases and J 4 bases, leaving 15 bases between the germline ends. In germline, CDR1 is SEHNR, CDR2 FQNEAQ (reference sequence). The CDR3 totals 16 residues. This chain's CDR3 is CASSLWGDSTGNTIYF. The CDR3 coding sequence is TGTGCCAGCAGCTTATGGGGGGATTCAACCGGAAACACCATATATTTT.

As for this clone: The same CDR3 can be traced to other DNA sequences in this sample. The chain couples TRBV30 to TRBJ1-5, with TRBD1 matching over 10 bases. V shed 0 bases and J 4 bases; nucleotides not matched to a gene: 0. CDR1 is GTSNPN, CDR2 SVGIG, per germline (reference sequence). This CDR3 is 14 amino acids long. CDR3 loop: CAWSVGQGNQPQHF. CDR3 nucleotides: TGTGCCTGGAGTGTGGGACAGGGGAATCAGCCCCAGCATTTT.

The genes are TRBV30 and TRBJ2-2, with D possibly TRBD2 on 5 matching bases. The V end lost 3 bases, the J end lost 8 bases, and 13 bases lay between the germline ends. There are 13 residues in the CDR3. CDR1 GTSNPN and CDR2 SVGIG come from the germline V gene (reference sequence). The CDR3 reads CAWSALVVGELFF. CDR3 coding DNA: TGTGCCTGGAGCGCACTAGTGGTGGGGGAGCTGTTTTTT.

The rearrangement links TRBV4-3 to TRBJ2-7, with 9 bases that match TRBD2. Germline V CDR1 and CDR2: LGHNA, YSLEER. V trimming: 3 bases; J trimming: 2 bases; junction bases outside the gene matches: 8. The CDR3 totals 16 residues. As DNA, the CDR3 is TGCGCCAGCAGCCAGGGCCTAGCGGGGCCTGCCTACGAGCAGTACTTC. The encoded protein is CASSQGLAGPAYEQYF.

The chain has TRBV7-2 and TRBJ2-1; weak D call: TRBD2 (6 bases). V lost 5 bases and J 4 bases, leaving 12 bases between the germline ends. CDR1 and CDR2 from the germline V gene are SGHTA and FQGNSA. This CDR3 contains 14 residues. The CDR3 reads CASSPGGLYNEQFF. CDR3 sequence (DNA): TGTGCCAGCAGCCCCGGGGGACTGTACAATGAGCAGTTCTTC.

V is TRBV27 and J is TRBJ2-5; 8 bases agree with TRBD1. The CDR3 is 14 amino acids. The germline gives CDR1 MNHEY, CDR2 SMNVEV (reference sequence). V lost 6 bases, J lost 5 bases, and 8 bases stayed unmatched. CDR3 bases: TGTGCCAGCAGCGACAGGGGTGGATGGGAGACCCAGTACTTC. This sequence encodes CASSDRGGWETQYF.

J is TRBJ2-1 and V is TRBV5-1; D remains ambiguous. The V gene lost 6 bases and the J gene lost 3 bases, with 7 bases spanning the gap. From germline, CDR1 is SGHRS and CDR2 YFSETQ. The CDR3 totals 12 residues. The CDR3 sequence: CASTVNYNEQFF. The CDR3 DNA reads as TGCGCCAGCACGGTCAACTACAATGAGCAGTTCTTC.

This chain joins TRBV4-3 and TRBJ2-5, with TRBD2 matching 7 bases. V was pared by 1 base and J by 4 bases, with 9 bases of the junction left unmatched. CDR1 and CDR2 (germline): LGHNA, YSLEER. There are 16 residues in the CDR3. The CDR3 region is CASSQGAVAGSETQYF. In nucleotides, the CDR3 is TGCGCCAGCAGCCAAGGGGCAGTAGCGGGCTCAGAGACCCAGTACTTC.

The chain is built from TRBV11-2 and TRBJ1-4; 9 bases align to TRBD1. This CDR3 is 14 amino acids long. Germline V gene lookup returns CDR1 SGHAT and CDR2 FQNNGV. Trimming cost V 5 bases and J 8 bases; bases outside gene matches: 6. This CDR3 is CASSAGQGGEKLFF. The DNA for the CDR3 is TGTGCCAGCAGCGCGGGACAGGGTGGAGAAAAACTGTTTTTT.

The gene calls are TRBV4-3 and TRBJ1-4, with no clear D. The germline V and J ends were trimmed by 1 base and 8 bases, with 20 bases remaining between them. Germline CDR1 and CDR2: LGHNA and YSLEER. The CDR3 loop spans 17 amino acids. In nucleotides, the CDR3 is TGCGCCAGCAGCCAAGCTTACGCGGCCACCCTTTGGGAAAAACTGTTTTTT. It encodes CASSQAYAATLWEKLFF.

The chain combines TRBV5-4 with TRBJ2-2; 9 bases match TRBD1. CDR1 is SGHNT and CDR2 is YYREEE in the germline V gene (reference sequence). This CDR3 comprises 13 residues. V shed 4 bases and J 9 bases; nucleotides not matched to a gene: 4. In nucleotides, the CDR3 is TGTGCCAGCAGCAAGGACAGGGGACGGGAGCTGTTTTTT. This gives the protein CASSKDRGRELFF.

Only a few counts were recorded for this clone. The junction shows a germline mismatch at one end, possibly a read error. The V gene is TRBV7-9, the J gene TRBJ2-4; 7 bases are a match to TRBD1. The CDR3 spans 16 residues. Germline V gene data show CDR1 as SEHNR and CDR2 as FQNEAQ (reference sequence). The CDR3 DNA is TGTGCCAGCAGCTTGAGGGGGCCTACCCATAAAAACAGTCAGTACTTC. This gives the protein CASSLRGPTHKNSQYF.

In the case of this clone: This sample also contains other DNA sequences that code for the same CDR3. The chain is built from TRBV5-1 and TRBJ2-1, with 8 bases identical to TRBD2. The CDR3 covers 15 residues. The ends lost 0 bases at V and 3 bases at J; junction bases unmatched: 2. Germline loops: CDR1 SGHRS, CDR2 YFSETQ. The DNA of the CDR3 is TGCGCCAGCAGCTTGGCGAGCGGGGGCTACAATGAGCAGTTCTTC. Its translation is CASSLASGGYNEQFF.